This TCR beta chain was recorded in a study of T cell responses to AZD1222 COVID-19 vaccine. Points on this clone: Its antigen remains unidentified.

The CDR3 totals 13 residues. Trimming cost V 7 bases and J 8 bases, with 11 bases left between them. Germline-derived CDR1 and CDR2 are KGHDR and SFDVKD. Study-wide points: Reportedly, nearly half the spike-specific TCRs target unmutated variant regions. Regions 160-218 and 743-854 dominated among vaccine-associated CD4 TCRs spanning spike. Females made up more of the donors, who were largely white British, and clonal diversity may have come out too low. Recipients of AZD1222 seropositive at baseline numbered only five or six.

The data were produced by immunoSEQ multiplex PCR, yet TCRdb's version contains in-frame clones alone and is incomplete. The profile shows 130,000 to 150,000 clones, approximately 89% of them singletons. The sample in question was peripheral blood, obtained on day 0 of AZD1222 vaccination. This chain joins TRBV24-1 and TRBJ1-6; D is unresolved. The TCR was taken from an adult in good health. The CDR3 region is CATRKSADSPLHF. The CDR3 coding sequence is TGTGCCACCAGGAAGAGTGCCGATTCACCCCTCCACTTT.